This T cell receptor beta chain was sequenced in a study of T cell repertoires in cytomegalovirus infection. This clonotype was counted a few times. Its antigen is not identified. TCRdb called the reads again in MiXCR, with one record for every CDR3 protein. This sample has 900,000 to 950,000 distinct CDR3 sequences, with around a third found just once. Germline-derived CDR1 and CDR2 are SGHDT and YYEEEE. The CDR3 loop spans 14 amino acids. Trimming shortened V by 0 bases and J by 6 bases, and 11 bases separated the two germline ends. The V and J genes are TRBV5-6 and TRBJ2-3; D gene ambiguous. This clonotype was obtained from a human donor in good health (CMV status not recorded). Some clones in this sample may be carry-over from other donors' samples. The sample in question was cultured CD8+ T cells from PBMCs, obtained from culture after CMV antigen stimulation. The CDR3 DNA follows: TGTGCCAGCAGCTTGGCCTTGCTCGAGGATACGCAGTATTTT. This sequence encodes CASSLALLEDTQYF.